Listed here are 17 T cell receptor beta chains from one sample, sequenced in a study of PD-1 blockade in mismatch repair-deficient tumors. Produced via immunoSEQ multiplex PCR; TCRdb's table is partial and in-frame only. The data hold roughly 50,000 clones, with more than 65% observed a single time. This material consisted of peripheral blood, taken roughly 21 weeks after starting pembrolizumab. Source of these receptors: an adult with mismatch repair-deficient cancer.

The genes are TRBV6-5 and TRBJ2-7, with a weak D call TRBD1 (5 bases). Germline lookup yields CDR1 MNHEY and CDR2 SVGAGI. The CDR3 loop spans 12 amino acids. V was cut by 3 bases and J by 6 bases, with 9 bases left in between. The DNA of the CDR3 is TGTGCCAGCAGTTATTTAGGGGTCGAGCAGTACTTC. It translates to CASSYLGVEQYF.

The chain is built from TRBV5-4 and TRBJ2-1; TRBD1 matches 10 bases. Unmatched junction bases numbered 6, after V lost 4 bases and J lost 5 bases. The CDR3 is made up of 15 amino acids. Germline values: CDR1 SGHNT, CDR2 YYREEE (reference sequence). The DNA of the CDR3 is TGTGCCAGCAGCCTTCGACAGGGGGCGCACAATGAGCAGTTCTTC. Translated, it gives CASSLRQGAHNEQFF. Full variable domain (outside the CDR3, taken from reference TRBV5-4 and TRBJ2-1): ETGVTQSPTHLIKTRGQQVTLRCSSQSGHNTVSWYQQALGQGPQFIFQYYREEENGRGNFPPRFSGLQFPNYSSELNVNALELDDSALYLCASSLRQGAHNEQFFGPGTRLTVL.

The chain links TRBV7-3 to TRBJ2-3; possibly TRBD1 for D (6 bases). Germline V gene sequence: CDR1 SGHTA, CDR2 FQGTGA. With 6 bases removed from V and 4 bases from J, the gap between germline ends came to 17 bases. The CDR3 extends over 15 amino acids. CDR3 coding DNA: TGTGCCAGCAGTTTACTACAGGGAGACGCAGATACGCAGTATTTT. This sequence encodes CASSLLQGDADTQYF.

This clone was observed once. The chain recombines TRBV19 with TRBJ2-7, with TRBD2 matching 10 bases. Unmatched junction bases numbered 3, after V lost 2 bases and J lost 2 bases. The germline V gene has CDR1 LNHDA and CDR2 SQIVND (reference sequence). CDR3 length equals 15 residues. The CDR3 protein is CASSILAGAPYEQYF. In nucleotides, the CDR3 is TGTGCCAGTAGTATACTAGCGGGAGCCCCCTACGAGCAGTACTTC.

J is TRBJ2-1 and V is TRBV5-1; perhaps TRBD2 as D (6 bases). V was shortened by 4 bases and J by 6 bases, with 11 bases between the two germline ends. Germline lookup yields CDR1 SGHRS and CDR2 YFSETQ. The CDR3 is 13 residues long. In DNA, the CDR3 is TGCGCCAGCAGCACCGCCGGGGGCAATGAGCAGTTCTTC. It encodes CASSTAGGNEQFF.

The chain recombines TRBV7-2 with TRBJ2-7; TRBD2 is a possible D gene (5 bases). Germline V gene lookup returns CDR1 SGHTA and CDR2 FQGNSA. This CDR3 is 14 amino acids long. Deletions cut 4 bases from V and 1 base from J, with 11 bases between. The DNA of the CDR3 is TGTGCCAGCAGCTACGGGATTACATCCTACGAGCAGTACTTC. It specifies CASSYGITSYEQYF.

This sequence joins TRBV27 and TRBJ2-7; no definite D call. This CDR3 is built from 14 residues. Trimming cost V 5 bases and J 2 bases, with 13 bases left between them. The germline CDR1 and CDR2 sequences are MNHEY and SMNVEV (reference sequence). CDR3: CASSPSLRTYEQYF. In nucleotides, the CDR3 is TGTGCCAGCAGTCCGAGCCTACGTACCTACGAGCAGTACTTC.

The chain links TRBV27 to TRBJ1-5; perhaps TRBD1 as D (6 bases). This CDR3 is built from 14 residues. The germline V gene encodes CDR1 MNHEY and CDR2 SMNVEV (reference sequence). V lost 5 bases to trimming and J lost 7 bases, with 15 bases between them. The CDR3 loop reads CASSETGGHQPQHF. The CDR3 DNA follows: TGTGCCAGCAGTGAAACGGGGGGGCACCAGCCCCAGCATTTT.

The gene calls are TRBV18 and TRBJ2-5; no definite D call. The CDR3 is made up of 14 amino acids. V lost 5 bases and J lost 2, with 12 bases in between. The germline gives CDR1 KGHSH, CDR2 LQKENI. CDR3 loop: CASSLTDGQETQYF. The CDR3, as DNA: TGTGCCAGCTCATTGACGGACGGGCAAGAGACCCAGTACTTC.

The chain combines TRBV5-3 with TRBJ2-3; 7 bases are a match to TRBD1. TRBV5-3 is classed as an ORF, of uncertain function. Trimming removed 0 bases from V and 0 bases from J; junction bases left unmatched: 10. The CDR3 loop spans 18 amino acids. The CDR3 DNA follows: TGTGCCAGAAGCTTGGCGACAGGGCCCCAGGCTAGCACAGATACGCAGTATTTT. The encoded protein is CARSLATGPQASTDTQYF.

The chain employs TRBV5-5 and TRBJ1-1; D call uncertain. Trimming removed 0 bases at V and 7 bases at J, with 19 bases between. The germline gives CDR1 SGHKS, CDR2 YYEKEE (reference sequence). The CDR3 is made up of 16 amino acids. The CDR3 sequence: CASSLGWRSTAGEAFF. For the CDR3, the DNA is TGTGCCAGCAGCTTGGGTTGGCGCAGTACGGCCGGTGAAGCTTTCTTT.

The chain joins TRBV4-2 to TRBJ2-5; TRBD1 aligns across 7 bases. CDR3 length: 14 residues. CDR1 and CDR2 from the germline V gene are LGHNA and YNFKEQ. J gave up 3 bases and V 6 bases, and 7 bases lay outside the gene matches. The DNA for the CDR3 is TGTGCCAGCAGTCAGACAGGGACCAAAGAGACCCAGTACTTC. This encodes CASSQTGTKETQYF.

This clone was detected once. This chain joins TRBV13 and TRBJ2-5, with D unclear. Germline loops: CDR1 PRHDT, CDR2 FYEKMQ (reference sequence). Trimming removed 0 bases at V and 3 bases at J, with 8 bases between. The CDR3 is made up of 14 amino acids. The CDR3 region is CASSLGVSKETQYF. CDR3 sequence (DNA): TGTGCCAGCAGCTTAGGGGTCTCAAAAGAGACCCAGTACTTC.

The J gene is TRBJ2-1, the V gene TRBV7-9; D call uncertain. CDR1 is SEHNR, CDR2 FQNEAQ, per germline (reference sequence). Trimming removed 0 bases at V and 7 bases at J, with 4 bases between. The CDR3 is 12 amino acids. The CDR3 sequence: CASSLAENEQFF. Here the CDR3 DNA reads TGTGCCAGCAGCTTAGCCGAAAATGAGCAGTTCTTC.

The rearrangement links TRBV28 to TRBJ2-3; D may correspond to TRBD1 or TRBD2 (6 bases each). There are 19 residues in the CDR3. The ends were cut back, 1 base at V and 4 bases at J, with 24 bases in the middle. Germline loops: CDR1 MDHEN, CDR2 SYDVKM. CDR3 in amino acids: CASSLSGATLSATPDTQYF. The CDR3 nucleotides read TGTGCCAGCAGTTTATCGGGGGCCACTCTATCAGCAACACCAGATACGCAGTATTTT.

The chain uses TRBV5-1 and TRBJ2-2; 7 bases map to TRBD2. This CDR3 has 15 residues. Germline CDR1 reads SGHRS; CDR2 reads YFSETQ. V dropped 0 bases and J dropped 2; count of bases not matched to a gene: 1. In DNA, the CDR3 is TGCGCCAGCAGCTTGGGACTAGCCAACACCGGGGAGCTGTTTTTT. Amino acids: CASSLGLANTGELFF.

The chain employs TRBV14 and TRBJ2-7; D remains unclear. This CDR3 has 15 residues. The ends were cut back, 1 base at V and 2 bases at J, with 12 bases in the middle. Germline V gene lookup returns CDR1 SGHDN and CDR2 FVKESK. The CDR3 loop is CASSQVVGQAYEQYF. The CDR3 nucleotides read TGTGCCAGCAGCCAAGTCGTCGGGCAGGCCTACGAGCAGTACTTC.